This note documents a single TCR beta chain sequence. Per germline, CDR1 KGHDR and CDR2 SFDVKD. The CDR3 is 16 residues long. Trimming took 1 base from V and 0 from J, leaving 9 bases between them. 5'RACE, which relied on constant-segment primers, yielded TCR alpha and TCR beta cDNA libraries carrying sample barcodes and UMIs. TCRdb called the 5' RACE reads again in MiXCR, with one record for every CDR3 protein. The repertoire holds under 300,000 distinct CDR3 sequences, 8% to 9% seen once, with approximately 22% in the top ten. The entry originates in a study of T-cell memory formation after mild COVID-19.

The chain employs TRBV24-1 and TRBJ2-1, with D possibly matching TRBD2 (6 bases). Material: PBMCs or a T cell subset sorted from them (not recorded which). This receptor was identified in a man younger than 30 who had mild COVID-19 (a few samples of this study predate the infection). Cell type and time point are not known. CDR3 nucleotides: TGTGCCACCAGTGATTTCCGGGGGAGCTCCTACAATGAGCAGTTCTTC. Residues: CATSDFRGSSYNEQFF.